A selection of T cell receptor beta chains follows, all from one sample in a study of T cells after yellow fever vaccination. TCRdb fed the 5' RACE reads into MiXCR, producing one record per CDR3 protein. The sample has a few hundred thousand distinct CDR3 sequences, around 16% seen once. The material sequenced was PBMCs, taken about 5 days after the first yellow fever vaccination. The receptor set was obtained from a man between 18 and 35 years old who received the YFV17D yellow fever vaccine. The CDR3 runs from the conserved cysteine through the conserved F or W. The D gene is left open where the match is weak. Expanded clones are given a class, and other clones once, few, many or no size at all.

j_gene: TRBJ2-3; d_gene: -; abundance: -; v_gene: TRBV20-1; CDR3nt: TGCAGTGCTAGTAAGGGACTCGGGGAAAGTACGCAGTATTTT; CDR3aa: CSASKGLGESTQYF
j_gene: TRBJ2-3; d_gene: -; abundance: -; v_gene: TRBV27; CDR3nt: TGTGCCAGCACTTTTGCGTCTACCGGGACCCCCGGCAGAGATACGCAGTATTTT; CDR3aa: CASTFASTGTPGRDTQYF
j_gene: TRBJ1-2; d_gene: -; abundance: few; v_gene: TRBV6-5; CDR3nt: TGTGCCAGCAGTCAGTGGGGTAAAGGCTACACCTTC; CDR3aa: CASSQWGKGYTF
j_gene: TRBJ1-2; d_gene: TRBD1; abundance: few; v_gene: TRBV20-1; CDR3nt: TGCAGTGCCATAGGGTGGCAGGGGGCAGATGGCTACACCTTC; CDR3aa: CSAIGWQGADGYTF
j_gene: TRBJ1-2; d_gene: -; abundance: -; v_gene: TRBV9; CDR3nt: TGTGCCAGCCAAAAGGCGACCGCTGGCTACACCTTC; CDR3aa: CASQKATAGYTF
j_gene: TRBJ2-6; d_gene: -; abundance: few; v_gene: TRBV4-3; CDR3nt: TGCGCCAGCAGCCAAGATAGGGGGACTGGGGCCAACGTCCTGACTTTC; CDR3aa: CASSQDRGTGANVLTF
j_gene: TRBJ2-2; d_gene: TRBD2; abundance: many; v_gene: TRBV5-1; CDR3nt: TGCGCCAGCAAATCTAGCGGGGGGACGAACACCGGGGAGCTGTTTTTT; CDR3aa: CASKSSGGTNTGELFF
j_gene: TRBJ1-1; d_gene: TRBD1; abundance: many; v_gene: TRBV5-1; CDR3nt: TGCGCCAGCAGCTTGGTGACAGGGGACACTGAAGCTTTCTTT; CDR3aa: CASSLVTGDTEAFF
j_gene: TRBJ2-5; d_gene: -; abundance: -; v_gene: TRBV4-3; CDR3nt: TGCGCCAGCAGCCAAGATTGGTCGGGGGGCCTAACAGAGACCCAGTACTTC; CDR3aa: CASSQDWSGGLTETQYF
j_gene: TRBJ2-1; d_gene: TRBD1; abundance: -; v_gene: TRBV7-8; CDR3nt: TGTGCCAGCAGCTTAGAGACAGGGGGCGGCGATGAGCAGTTCTTC; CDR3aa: CASSLETGGGDEQFF
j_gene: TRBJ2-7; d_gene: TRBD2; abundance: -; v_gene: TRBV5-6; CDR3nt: TGTGCCAGCAGACGCGGGGGACGGCTCTCCTACGAGCAGTACTTC; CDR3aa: CASRRGGRLSYEQYF
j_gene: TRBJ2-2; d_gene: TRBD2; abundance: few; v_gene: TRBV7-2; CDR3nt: TGTGCCAGCACCCCGCCGGGGGACTACGTAACCGGGGAGCTGTTTTTT; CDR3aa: CASTPPGDYVTGELFF
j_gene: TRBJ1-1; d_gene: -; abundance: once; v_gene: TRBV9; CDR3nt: -; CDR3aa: CASSGQGGFGRGSFF
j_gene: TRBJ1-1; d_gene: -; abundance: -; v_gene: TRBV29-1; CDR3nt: TGCAGCGTTTTTGGGTGGGGTGAAGCTTTCTTT; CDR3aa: CSVFGWGEAFF
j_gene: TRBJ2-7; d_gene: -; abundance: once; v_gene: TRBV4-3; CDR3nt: TGCGCCAGCAGCCACAGCCTTGACAGGACATCATACGAGCAGTACTTC; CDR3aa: CASSHSLDRTSYEQYF
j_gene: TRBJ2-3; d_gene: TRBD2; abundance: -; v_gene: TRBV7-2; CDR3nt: TGTGCCAGCAGGTCAGCCCGACTAGCGGGCACAGATACGCAGTATTTT; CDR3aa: CASRSARLAGTDTQYF
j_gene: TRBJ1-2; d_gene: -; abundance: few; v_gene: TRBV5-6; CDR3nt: TGTGCCAGCAGCTTGAGAACAGGAACTTTCAACTATGGCTACACCTTC; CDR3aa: CASSLRTGTFNYGYTF
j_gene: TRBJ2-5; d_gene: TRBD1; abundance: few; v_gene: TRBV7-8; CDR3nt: TGTGCCAGCAGCTTAGTGGTCCGGGACAGTCGAGAGACCCAGTACTTC; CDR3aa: CASSLVVRDSRETQYF
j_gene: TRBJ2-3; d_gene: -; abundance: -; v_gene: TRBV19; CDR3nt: TGTGCCAGTAGTATAGAGGGAGGAGATACGCAGTATTTT; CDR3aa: CASSIEGGDTQYF
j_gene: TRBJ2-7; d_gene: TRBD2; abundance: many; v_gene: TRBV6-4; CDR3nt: TGTGCCACCAGGAGGACTAGGGACTCCTACGAGCAGTACTTC; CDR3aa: CATRRTRDSYEQYF
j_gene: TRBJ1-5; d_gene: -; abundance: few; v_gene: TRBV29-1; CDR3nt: TGCAGCGTTGCTGACTACGGTCAGCCCCAGCATTTT; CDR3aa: CSVADYGQPQHF
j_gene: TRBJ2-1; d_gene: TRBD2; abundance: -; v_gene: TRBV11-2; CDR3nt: TGTGCCAGCAGCCATCGGGGGGGCGATTGGTATGAGCAGTTCTTC; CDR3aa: CASSHRGGDWYEQFF
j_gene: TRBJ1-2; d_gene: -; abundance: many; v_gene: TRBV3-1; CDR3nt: TGTGCCAGCAGTCTGGGGATCTATGGCTACACCTTC; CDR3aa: CASSLGIYGYTF
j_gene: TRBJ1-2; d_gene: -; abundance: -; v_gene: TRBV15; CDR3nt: TGTGCCACCAGCAGAGATCGAGACTATGGCTACACCTTC; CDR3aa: CATSRDRDYGYTF
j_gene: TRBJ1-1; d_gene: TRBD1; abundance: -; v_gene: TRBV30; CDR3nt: TGTGCCTGGAACAGGGGGGGTGATACTGAAGCTTTCTTT; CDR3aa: CAWNRGGDTEAFF
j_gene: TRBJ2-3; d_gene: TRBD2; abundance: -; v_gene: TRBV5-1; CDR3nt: TGCGCCAGCAGCTACAAGCGGGGGGGCCTCTCAGATACGCAGTATTTT; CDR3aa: CASSYKRGGLSDTQYF
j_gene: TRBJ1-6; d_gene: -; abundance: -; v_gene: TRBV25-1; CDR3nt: TGTGCCAGCAGTGAATATTGGGGCGGGACCGCTAGAGGACCCCTCCACTTT; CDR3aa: CASSEYWGGTARGPLHF
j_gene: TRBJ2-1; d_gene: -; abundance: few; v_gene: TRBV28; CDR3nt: TGTGCCAGCAGTTCCACAACCGGACAGTACCACAATGAGCAGTTCTTC; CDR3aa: CASSSTTGQYHNEQFF
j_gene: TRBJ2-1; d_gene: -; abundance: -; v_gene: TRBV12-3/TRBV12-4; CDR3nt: TGTGCCAGCAGCCCGAGACCCTCGGGCGATGAGCAGTTCTTC; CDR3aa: CASSPRPSGDEQFF
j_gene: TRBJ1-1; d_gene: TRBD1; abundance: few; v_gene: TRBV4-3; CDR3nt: TGCGCCAGCAGCCAGGGTGCGGGACAGCTAGACGGGGCTTTCTTT; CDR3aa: CASSQGAGQLDGAFF
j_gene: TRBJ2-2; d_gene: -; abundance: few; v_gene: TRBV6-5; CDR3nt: TGTGCCAGCACAGGCCAGACCGGGGAGCTGTTTTTT; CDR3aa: CASTGQTGELFF
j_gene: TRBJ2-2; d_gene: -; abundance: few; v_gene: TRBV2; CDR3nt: TGTGCCAGCAGCGCTGGACAGATTGGAACCGGGGAGCTGTTTTTT; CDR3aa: CASSAGQIGTGELFF
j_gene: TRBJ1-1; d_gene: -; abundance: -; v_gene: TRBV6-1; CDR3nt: TGTGCCAGCAGTGAGGGGTGGTCCGTTGAAGCTTTCTTT; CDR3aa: CASSEGWSVEAFF
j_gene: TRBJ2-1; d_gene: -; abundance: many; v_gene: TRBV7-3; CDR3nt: TGTGCCAGCAGCTTAGGTCTGGTGGGTGGCGGGAACCGGCAGTTCTTC; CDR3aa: CASSLGLVGGGNRQFF
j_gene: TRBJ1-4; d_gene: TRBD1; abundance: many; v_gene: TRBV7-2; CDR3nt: TGTGCCAGCAGCCAGAGGACAGGGAGGAATGAAAAACTGTTTTTT; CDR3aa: CASSQRTGRNEKLFF
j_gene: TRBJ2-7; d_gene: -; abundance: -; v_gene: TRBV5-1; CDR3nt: TGCGCCAGCAGCTCCGACTTCGTGGCCTACGAGCAGTACTTC; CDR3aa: CASSSDFVAYEQYF
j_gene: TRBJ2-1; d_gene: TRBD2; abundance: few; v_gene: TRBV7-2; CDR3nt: TGTGCCAGCAGCTTTGATAGCGGGGGGGGGTACAATGAGCAGTTCTTC; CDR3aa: CASSFDSGGGYNEQFF
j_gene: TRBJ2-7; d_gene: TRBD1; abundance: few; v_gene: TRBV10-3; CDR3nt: TGTGCCATCAGCCCCTCGGGACAGACCTACGAGCAGTACTTC; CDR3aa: CAISPSGQTYEQYF
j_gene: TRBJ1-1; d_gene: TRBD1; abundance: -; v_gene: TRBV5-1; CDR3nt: TGCGCCAGCAGCTGGTTGGGACAGGGGACTGAAGCTTTCTTT; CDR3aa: CASSWLGQGTEAFF
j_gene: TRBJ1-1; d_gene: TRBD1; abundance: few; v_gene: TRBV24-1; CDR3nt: TGTGCCACTAGGTGGGAACAGGGGAAAACTGAAGCTTTCTTT; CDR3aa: CATRWEQGKTEAFF
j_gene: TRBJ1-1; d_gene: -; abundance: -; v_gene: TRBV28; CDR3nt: TGTGCCAGCGCGGGGGCAGAAAACACTGAAGCTTTCTTT; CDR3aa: CASAGAENTEAFF
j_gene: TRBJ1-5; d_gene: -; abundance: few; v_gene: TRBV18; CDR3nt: TGTGCCAGCTCACCCCGGGGAGCAGGTATAAGCAATCAGCCCCAGCATTTT; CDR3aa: CASSPRGAGISNQPQHF
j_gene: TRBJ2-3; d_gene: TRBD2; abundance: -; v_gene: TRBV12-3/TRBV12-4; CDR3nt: TGTGCCAGCAGTTCGACTAGCGGGGGAGATACGCAGTATTTT; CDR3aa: CASSSTSGGDTQYF
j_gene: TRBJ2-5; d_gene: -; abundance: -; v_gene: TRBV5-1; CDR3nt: TGCGCCAGCAGTTACGGGAGTACGGGCCAAGAGACCCAGTACTTC; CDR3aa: CASSYGSTGQETQYF
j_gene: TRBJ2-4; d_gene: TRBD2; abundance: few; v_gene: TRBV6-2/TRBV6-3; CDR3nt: TGTGCCAGCAGTTTCCCAGCGGGGGGACTAATAGCCAAAAACATTCAGTACTTC; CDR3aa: CASSFPAGGLIAKNIQYF
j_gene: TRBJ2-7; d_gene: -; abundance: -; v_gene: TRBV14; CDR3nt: TGTGCCAGCAGCCAAGGGCCGGCTGGAGGGTGGTCCTACGAGCAGTACTTC; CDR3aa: CASSQGPAGGWSYEQYF
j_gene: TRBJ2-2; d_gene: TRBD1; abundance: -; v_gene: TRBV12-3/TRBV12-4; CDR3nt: TGTGCCAGCAGTTCCGGGACAGGGGGTTGGGAGGAGCTGTTTTTT; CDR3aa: CASSSGTGGWEELFF
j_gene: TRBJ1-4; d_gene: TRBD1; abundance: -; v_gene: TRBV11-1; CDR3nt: TGTGCCAGCAGCCCAGGGGGGACTGGGAGGACGACTAATGAAAAACTGTTTTTT; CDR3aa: CASSPGGTGRTTNEKLFF